Reported below is one T cell receptor beta chain. Its antigen is currently unknown. This specimen comes from a study of cytomegalovirus exposure and HLA in healthy donors. General study findings and limits: More than 150 TCR beta chains were listed as cytomegalovirus-associated.

The PCR used 60 Vbeta and 13 Jbeta primers. Using immunoSEQ multiplex PCR, the repertoire was profiled, and TCRdb retains in-frame clones only, with some absent. The sample has over 65,000 clones. The CDR3 spans 14 residues. Deletions cut 6 bases from V and 1 base from J, with 11 bases between. Looked up from germline, CDR1 is KGHSH and CDR2 is LQKENI. Donors sampled were nominally healthy, though unrecorded immune exposures were likely. Specimen: PBMCs. The rearrangement joins TRBV18 to TRBJ2-3; the D is unclear. This TCR was recovered from a man aged 25-45 years in good health and CMV-seronegative. CDR3 loop: CASSLEWGTDTQYF. The CDR3 nucleotides read TGTGCCAGCTCCCTAGAGTGGGGCACAGATACGCAGTATTTT. The full variable domain, its missing parts supplied by reference TRBV18 and TRBJ2-3, is NAGVMQNPRHLVRRRGQEARLRCSPMKGHSHVYWYRQLPEEGLKFMVYLQKENIIDESGMPKERFSAEFPKEGPSILRIQQVVRGDSAAYFCASSLEWGTDTQYFGPGTRLTVL.